These 25 T cell receptor beta chains were sequenced from one sample in a study of CD8 T cells in ankylosing spondylitis. One entry per CDR3 protein, called by TCRdb with MiXCR from the 5' RACE reads. In the table there are under 250,000 distinct CDR3 sequences, 32% of which are singletons. The sequencing input was blood, either unsorted or a sorted T cell fraction (not recorded which). All receptors come from a male donor with ankylosing spondylitis or in good health (not recorded which).

This clonotype was seen only a few times. This chain uses TRBV20-1 with TRBJ2-7; D may be TRBD2 (5 bases). There are 17 residues in the CDR3. Germline CDR1 reads DFQATT; CDR2 reads SNEGSKA (reference sequence). V was clipped by 0 bases and J by 0 bases, with 18 bases between them. Here the CDR3 reads CSARDGVRELTSYEQYF. The CDR3 DNA is TGCAGTGCTAGAGATGGAGTTCGGGAACTTACCTCCTACGAGCAGTACTTC.

This clonotype was found a few times. The chain joins TRBV29-1 to TRBJ2-3; D is tentatively TRBD1 or TRBD2 (5 bases each). Germline V gene lookup returns CDR1 SQVTM and CDR2 ANQGSEA. Trimming left V 7 bases short and J 2 bases short, with 13 bases between. This CDR3 is 13 amino acids long. The CDR3 here is CSGRDGHTDTQYF. The DNA for the CDR3 is TGCAGCGGCCGGGACGGGCACACAGATACGCAGTATTTT.

The rearrangement uses TRBV12-3 or TRBV12-4 and TRBJ1-5; maybe TRBD1 (5 bases). The V gene lost 2 bases and the J gene lost 4 bases, with 12 bases spanning the gap. The CDR3 has 15 amino acids. CDR3 amino acids: CASSLNPGWNQPQHF. In DNA form, the CDR3 reads TGTGCCAGCAGTTTAAACCCAGGGTGGAATCAGCCCCAGCATTTT.

Here the CDR3 DNA reads TGCAGTGCTAGAGATGCAGCGGGGAACACCGGGGAGCTGTTTTTT. It specifies CSARDAAGNTGELFF. This chain connects TRBV20-1 to TRBJ2-2; maybe TRBD2 (6 bases). Germline CDR1 is DFQATT and CDR2 is SNEGSKA (reference sequence). Between the trimmed V and J ends, which lost 0 bases and 1 base, there was a span of 9 bases. The CDR3 length is 15 residues.

In its sample, this clonotype was seen a few times. The chain employs TRBV20-1 and TRBJ2-3; D perhaps matches TRBD1 (6 bases). The CDR3 consists of 15 residues. The V gene lost 3 bases and the J gene lost 4 bases, with 17 bases spanning the gap. In germline, CDR1 is DFQATT, CDR2 SNEGSKA (reference sequence). The CDR3 reads CSARTHTGNPDTQYF. The CDR3 coding sequence is TGCAGTGCTAGGACCCATACAGGGAACCCAGATACGCAGTATTTT.

The gene calls are TRBV20-1 and TRBJ1-1; TRBD1 is a possible D gene (6 bases). The CDR3 is 15 residues long. Trimming shortened V by 5 bases and J by 5 bases, and 21 bases separated the two germline ends. In germline, CDR1 is DFQATT, CDR2 SNEGSKA (reference sequence). Here the CDR3 DNA reads TGCAGTGCTGACGGAGGGGGGGCCAAGACGACTGAAGCTTTCTTT. It yields the protein CSADGGGAKTTEAFF.

This clonotype was found a few times. The chain is built from TRBV12-3 or TRBV12-4 and TRBJ2-7; the D gene could be TRBD1 or TRBD2 (5 bases each). Trimming took off 6 bases at V and 2 bases at J, with 11 bases between the two ends. CDR3 length: 13 amino acids. The CDR3, as DNA: TGTGCCAGCAGCCCGCAGGGACCCTACGAGCAGTACTTC. Translated, it gives CASSPQGPYEQYF.

This clonotype was detected only a few times. The chain has TRBV20-1 and TRBJ2-3; TRBD2 is a possible D gene (6 bases). The CDR3 is 16 amino acids. Looked up from germline, CDR1 is DFQATT and CDR2 is SNEGSKA (reference sequence). The ends were cut back, 0 bases at V and 1 base at J, with 14 bases in the middle. In DNA, the CDR3 is TGCAGTGCTAGAGACACCATACGGAGGGGCACAGATACGCAGTATTTT. Protein sequence: CSARDTIRRGTDTQYF.

The chain carries TRBV12-3 or TRBV12-4 and TRBJ2-5; D may be TRBD1 (5 bases). V lost 3 bases and J lost 3, with 11 bases in between. This CDR3 contains 14 residues. CDR3 protein: CASSFSRVEETQYF. DNA for the CDR3: TGTGCCAGCAGTTTCTCCAGGGTTGAAGAGACCCAGTACTTC.

V gene TRBV12-3 or TRBV12-4 combines with J gene TRBJ1-2, with D perhaps TRBD1 (5 bases). This CDR3 is built from 15 residues. Trimming shortened V by 5 bases and J by 5 bases, and 18 bases separated the two germline ends. The CDR3 reads CASSLRLQGRYGYTF. The DNA for the CDR3 is TGTGCCAGCAGTCTCCGACTCCAGGGACGATATGGCTACACCTTC.

The V gene is TRBV20-1, the J gene TRBJ2-1; D is perhaps TRBD2 (5 bases). Trimming left V 0 bases short and J 5 bases short, with 11 bases between. The CDR3 sequence is 14 residues long. The germline V gene has CDR1 DFQATT and CDR2 SNEGSKA (reference sequence). The CDR3 is CSARDWQTNNEQFF. The CDR3, as DNA: TGCAGTGCTAGAGATTGGCAGACTAACAATGAGCAGTTCTTC.

This clonotype has just a few counts. The V and J genes are TRBV18 and TRBJ2-2, with unresolved D. V dropped 2 bases and J dropped 5 bases, with 6 bases sitting between them. This CDR3 has 13 amino acids. The V gene's germline CDR1 is KGHSH and CDR2 LQKENI. The CDR3 region is CASSPGRTGELFF. Here the CDR3 DNA reads TGTGCCAGCTCACCAGGGCGAACCGGGGAGCTGTTTTTT.

This clonotype was observed at least ten times. The CDR3 region is CASSLRGSRDRTYEQYF. CDR3 in DNA: TGTGCCAGCAGTTTGAGGGGTTCCCGGGACAGAACCTACGAGCAGTACTTC. The rearrangement links TRBV5-5 to TRBJ2-7; the match to TRBD1 covers 7 bases. Germline loops: CDR1 SGHKS, CDR2 YYEKEE (reference sequence). Losses at the gene ends were 5 bases for V and 2 bases for J; bases not matched to a gene: 16. The CDR3 loop spans 17 amino acids.

This clonotype turned up a few times. The DNA of the CDR3 is TGTGCCAGCAGCTTGGGAGGTGGATTGAACACTGAAGCTTTCTTT. Translating gives CASSLGGGLNTEAFF. The rearrangement uses TRBV5-5 and TRBJ1-1; D not resolved. CDR1 SGHKS and CDR2 YYEKEE come from the germline V gene (reference sequence). The CDR3 has 15 residues. With 0 bases removed from V and 0 bases from J, the gap between germline ends came to 9 bases.

V usage is TRBV10-1 and J usage is TRBJ2-1; the D gene could be TRBD1 or TRBD2 (6 bases each). The germline gives CDR1 WNHNN, CDR2 SYGVQD (reference sequence). The V end was cut by 6 bases, the J end by 8 bases, with 14 bases between. The CDR3 runs to 13 residues. The CDR3 coding sequence is TGCGCCAGCAGCGACGGGGGCAGGGATGAGCAGTTCTTC. The encoded protein is CASSDGGRDEQFF.

The chain carries TRBV12-3 or TRBV12-4 and TRBJ2-5, with a possible D match to TRBD2 (7 bases). V lost 6 bases and J lost 0, with 14 bases in between. The CDR3 length is 15 residues. Here the CDR3 reads CASSNEGGHQETQYF. The CDR3 nucleotides read TGTGCCAGCAGCAACGAGGGGGGGCACCAAGAGACCCAGTACTTC.

This rearrangement joins TRBV20-1 to TRBJ1-5; weak D call: TRBD1 (6 bases). Trimming removed 1 base at V and 5 bases at J, with 12 bases between. The CDR3 consists of 14 residues. Germline V CDR1 and CDR2: DFQATT, SNEGSKA (reference sequence). The CDR3 nucleotides are TGCAGTGCTAGAGGGGGGCTTGGGCATCAGCCCCAGCATTTT. This encodes CSARGGLGHQPQHF.

The genes are TRBV7-9 and TRBJ2-5; D is possibly TRBD1 (6 bases). CDR1 and CDR2 (germline): SEHNR, FQNEAQ (reference sequence). Trimming stripped 5 bases from V and 1 base from J, with 11 bases between. The length of the CDR3 is 14 residues. The CDR3 spells CASSPGHLQETQYF. The CDR3 coding sequence is TGTGCCAGCAGCCCGGGACACCTCCAAGAGACCCAGTACTTC.

The V call is TRBV20-1, the J call TRBJ2-5; 8 bases agree with TRBD1. V shed 4 bases and J 4 bases; nucleotides not matched to a gene: 5. Germline lookup yields CDR1 DFQATT and CDR2 SNEGSKA (reference sequence). The CDR3 is made up of 13 amino acids. CDR3 coding DNA: TGCAGTGCTATTGGACAGGGAGTAGAGACCCAGTACTTC. It specifies CSAIGQGVETQYF.

This clonotype turned up a few times. The chain carries TRBV29-1 and TRBJ2-3, with a tentative D call TRBD1 (6 bases). This CDR3 has 13 amino acids. Germline lookup yields CDR1 SQVTM and CDR2 ANQGSEA. V was shortened by 3 bases and J by 1 base, with 8 bases between the two germline ends. The chain's CDR3 is CSVESGGTDTQYF. CDR3 coding DNA: TGCAGCGTTGAGTCAGGGGGCACAGATACGCAGTATTTT.

The V and J genes are TRBV12-3 or TRBV12-4 and TRBJ2-2; weak D call: TRBD1 (5 bases). Trimming shortened V by 6 bases and J by 5 bases, and 19 bases separated the two germline ends. The CDR3 has 16 amino acids. The CDR3 region has the DNA TGTGCCAGCAGCTCGGCAGGGTCCTTGGGAACCGGGGAGCTGTTTTTT. It translates to CASSSAGSLGTGELFF.

This clonotype was counted between two and nine times. The chain employs TRBV7-2 and TRBJ2-7; 10 bases align to TRBD1. The CDR3 sequence is 13 residues long. CDR1 SGHTA and CDR2 FQGNSA come from the germline V gene. V shed 4 bases and J 6 bases; nucleotides not matched to a gene: 3. The CDR3 is CASSWTGGIEQYF. CDR3 DNA sequence: TGTGCCAGCAGCTGGACAGGGGGAATCGAGCAGTACTTC. Complete variable domain (other parts from reference TRBV7-2 and TRBJ2-7): GAGVSQSPSNKVTEKGKDVELRCDPISGHTALYWYRQSLGQGLEFLIYFQGNSAPDKSGLPSDRFSAERTGGSVSTLTIQRTQQEDSAVYLCASSWTGGIEQYFGPGTRLTVT.

The V call is TRBV4-1, the J call TRBJ2-1, with 12 nucleotides matching TRBD2. Germline CDR1 reads MGHRA; CDR2 reads YSYEKL. With V trimmed by 3 bases and J by 7 bases, 10 bases remained unmatched. The CDR3 spans 17 residues. The CDR3 region is CASSHGLAGPPGNEQFF. For the CDR3, the DNA is TGCGCCAGCAGCCACGGACTAGCGGGACCCCCGGGGAATGAGCAGTTCTTC.

This chain links TRBV12-3 or TRBV12-4 with TRBJ2-5; D possibly matches TRBD1 or TRBD2 (5 bases each). This CDR3 contains 16 residues. Trimming pared 4 bases from V and 0 bases from J, leaving 15 bases between. In DNA form, the CDR3 reads TGTGCCAGCAGTTCCTCCGCCGGGGCGTACCAAGAGACCCAGTACTTC. Translating gives CASSSSAGAYQETQYF.

This chain joins TRBV29-1 and TRBJ2-7; D gene ambiguous. The CDR3 sequence is 12 residues long. The V gene's germline CDR1 is SQVTM and CDR2 ANQGSEA. Trimming took off 2 bases at V and 9 bases at J, with 14 bases between the two ends. CDR3 DNA sequence: TGCAGCGTTGAAATTTTGGAAGTCGGGCAGTACTTC. This translates into CSVEILEVGQYF.